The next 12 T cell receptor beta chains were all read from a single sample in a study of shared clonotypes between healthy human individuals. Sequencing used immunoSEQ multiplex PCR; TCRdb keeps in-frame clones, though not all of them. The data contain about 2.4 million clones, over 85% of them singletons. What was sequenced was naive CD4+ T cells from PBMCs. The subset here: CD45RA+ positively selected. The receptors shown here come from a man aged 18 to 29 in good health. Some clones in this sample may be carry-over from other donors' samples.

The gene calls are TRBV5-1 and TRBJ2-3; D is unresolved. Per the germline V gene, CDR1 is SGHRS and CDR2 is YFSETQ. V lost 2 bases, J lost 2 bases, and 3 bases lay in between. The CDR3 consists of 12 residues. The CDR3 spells CASSFFTDTQYF. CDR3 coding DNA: TGCGCCAGCAGCTTCTTCACAGATACGCAGTATTTT.

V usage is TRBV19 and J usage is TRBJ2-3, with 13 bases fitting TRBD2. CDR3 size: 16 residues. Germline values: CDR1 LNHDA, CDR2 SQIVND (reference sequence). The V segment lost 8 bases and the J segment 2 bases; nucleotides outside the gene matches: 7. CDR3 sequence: CASQRTSGSFTDTQYF. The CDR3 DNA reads TGTGCCAGTCAGAGGACTAGCGGGAGCTTCACAGATACGCAGTATTTT.

CDR3 protein: CASSLLTGGVAFF. The CDR3 DNA follows: TGTGCCAGCAGCCTCCTTACAGGGGGCGTCGCTTTCTTT. The chain has TRBV7-3 and TRBJ1-1; 9 bases map to TRBD1. Germline loops: CDR1 SGHTA, CDR2 FQGTGA. With 5 bases clipped from V and 11 bases from J, the junction kept 9 bases outside the gene matches. There are 13 residues in the CDR3.

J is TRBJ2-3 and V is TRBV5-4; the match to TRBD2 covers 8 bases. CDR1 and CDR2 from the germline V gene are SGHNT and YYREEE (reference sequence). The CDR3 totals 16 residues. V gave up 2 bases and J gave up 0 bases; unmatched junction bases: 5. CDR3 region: CASSFAGGSSTDTQYF. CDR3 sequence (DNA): TGTGCCAGCAGCTTTGCGGGAGGATCTAGCACAGATACGCAGTATTTT.

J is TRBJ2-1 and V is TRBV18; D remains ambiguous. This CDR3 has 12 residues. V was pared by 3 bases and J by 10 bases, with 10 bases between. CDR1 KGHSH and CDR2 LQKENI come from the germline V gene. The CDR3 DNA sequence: TGTGCCAGCTCACCGTGGAGCGAGGAGCAGTTCTTC. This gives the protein CASSPWSEEQFF.

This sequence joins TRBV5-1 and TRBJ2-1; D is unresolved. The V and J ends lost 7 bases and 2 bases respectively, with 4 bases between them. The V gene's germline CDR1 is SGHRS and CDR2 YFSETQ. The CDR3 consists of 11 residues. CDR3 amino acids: CASSAYNEQFF. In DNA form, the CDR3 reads TGCGCCAGCTCAGCCTACAATGAGCAGTTCTTC.

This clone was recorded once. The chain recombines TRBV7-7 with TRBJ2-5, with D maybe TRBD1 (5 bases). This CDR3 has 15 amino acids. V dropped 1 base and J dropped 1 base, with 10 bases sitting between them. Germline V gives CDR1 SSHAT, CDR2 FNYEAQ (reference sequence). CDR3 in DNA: TGTGCCAGCAGCTTAGGTGGTAGGGGCCAAGAGACCCAGTACTTC. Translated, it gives CASSLGGRGQETQYF.

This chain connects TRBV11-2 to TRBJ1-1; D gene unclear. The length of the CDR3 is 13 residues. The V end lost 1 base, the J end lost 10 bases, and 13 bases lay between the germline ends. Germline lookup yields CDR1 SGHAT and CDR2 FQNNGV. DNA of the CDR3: TGTGCCAGCAGCTTAGTTTTCGCCAGAGGAGCTTTCTTT. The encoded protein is CASSLVFARGAFF.

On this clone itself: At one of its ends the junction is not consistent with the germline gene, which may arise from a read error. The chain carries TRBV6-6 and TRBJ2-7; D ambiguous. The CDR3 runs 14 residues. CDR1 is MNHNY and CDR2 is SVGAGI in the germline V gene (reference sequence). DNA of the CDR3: TGTGCCAGCAGCATGGACGGCGGATTATACGAGCAATACTTC. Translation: CASSMDGGLYEQYF.

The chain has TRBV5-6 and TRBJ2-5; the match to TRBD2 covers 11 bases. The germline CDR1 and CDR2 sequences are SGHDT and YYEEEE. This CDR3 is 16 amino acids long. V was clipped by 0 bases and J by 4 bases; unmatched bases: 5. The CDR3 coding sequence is TGTGCCAGCAGCTTGGATAGCGGGAGGGCCCTAGAGACCCAGTACTTC. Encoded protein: CASSLDSGRALETQYF. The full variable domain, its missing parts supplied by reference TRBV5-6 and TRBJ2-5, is DAGVTQSPTHLIKTRGQQVTLRCSPKSGHDTVSWYQQALGQGPQFIFQYYEEEERQRGNFPDRFSGHQFPNYSSELNVNALLLGDSALYLCASSLDSGRALETQYFGPGTRLLVL.

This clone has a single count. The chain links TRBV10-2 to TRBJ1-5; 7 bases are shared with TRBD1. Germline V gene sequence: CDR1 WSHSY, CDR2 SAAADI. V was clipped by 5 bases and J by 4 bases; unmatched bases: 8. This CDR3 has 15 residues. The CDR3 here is CASSQDRVWNQPQHF. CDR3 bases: TGCGCCAGCAGTCAAGACAGGGTTTGGAATCAGCCCCAGCATTTT.

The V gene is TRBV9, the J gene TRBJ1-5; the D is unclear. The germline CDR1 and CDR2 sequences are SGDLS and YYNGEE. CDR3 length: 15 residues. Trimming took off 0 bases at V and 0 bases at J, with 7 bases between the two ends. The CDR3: CASSVDSHSNQPQHF. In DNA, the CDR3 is TGTGCCAGCAGCGTAGATTCTCATAGCAATCAGCCCCAGCATTTT.